The 23 T cell receptor beta chains in this list originate from one sample, sequenced in a study of regulatory T cells in long-lasting Graves disease. Time point reported: newly diagnosed GD, antithyroid drugs for less than 3 months. The TCR library was made from RNA extracted from PBMCs. To make TCR beta libraries, researchers used iRepertoire HTBI primers and Arm-PCR of CDR3 regions. One entry per CDR3 protein results from TCRdb running MiXCR on the multiplex PCR reads. Among around 250,000 distinct CDR3 sequences listed, over 20% were seen once. Sequences were derived from peripheral blood mononuclear cells (PBMCs), sampled at new diagnosis, from a patient treated with antithyroid drugs. These TCRs come from a female donor with Graves disease.

This clonotype appeared many times. The rearrangement joins TRBV20-1 to TRBJ2-1; TRBD1 aligns across 11 bases. The V gene end was trimmed by 4 bases and the J gene end by 7 bases; junction bases not matched to a gene: 9. Germline CDR1 DFQATT, CDR2 SNEGSKA (reference sequence). The CDR3 loop spans 15 amino acids. The CDR3 nucleotides are TGCAGTGCTACCCACACCGGGACAGGGGGGAATGAGCAGTTCTTC. Translating it yields CSATHTGTGGNEQFF.

Many counts were recorded for this clonotype. The CDR3 region has the DNA TGTGCCAGCAGCTTAGAAGTGGCCGAGCAGTACTTC. Translating gives CASSLEVAEQYF. The chain is built from TRBV7-9 and TRBJ2-7; D unresolved. The CDR3 totals 12 residues. The germline V gene has CDR1 SEHNR and CDR2 FQNEAQ (reference sequence). With 1 base removed from V and 6 bases from J, the gap between germline ends came to 7 bases.

Only a few counts were recorded for this clonotype. V is TRBV24-1 and J is TRBJ1-2; 12 bases map to TRBD1. CDR1 is KGHDR and CDR2 is SFDVKD in the germline V gene. The CDR3 has 16 amino acids. Trimming took 5 bases from V and 3 from J; bases not matched to a gene: 6. CDR3: CATSGVGTGGHYGYTF. In DNA, the CDR3 is TGTGCCACCAGTGGGGTCGGGACAGGGGGCCACTATGGCTACACCTTC.

The rearrangement uses TRBV6-1 and TRBJ1-4, with D possibly TRBD1 on 5 matching bases. The length of the CDR3 is 15 residues. V dropped 6 bases and J dropped 4 bases, with 15 bases sitting between them. Germline V gene data show CDR1 as MNHNS and CDR2 as SASEGT. The CDR3 loop is CASRTPGTYNEKLFF. The CDR3 region has the DNA TGTGCCAGCAGAACTCCCGGGACTTATAATGAAAAACTGTTTTTT.

This clonotype came up many times. This chain uses TRBV6-1 with TRBJ2-7; 12 bases fit TRBD1. V dropped 5 bases and J dropped 13; count of bases not matched to a gene: 12. CDR1 MNHNS and CDR2 SASEGT come from the germline V gene. This CDR3 spans 14 amino acids. CDR3 sequence (DNA): TGTGCCAGCAGTCGGGGACAGGGGGCACCGGGAGTTTACTTC. Residues: CASSRGQGAPGVYF.

This clonotype showed up many times. This chain connects TRBV7-2 to TRBJ1-1; 7 bases line up with TRBD1. CDR3 size: 14 residues. V lost 1 base, J lost 1 base, and 0 bases stayed unmatched. Germline CDR1 reads SGHTA; CDR2 reads FQGNSA. DNA for the CDR3: TGTGCCAGCAGCTTAGAGGGGGCGAACACTGAAGCTTTCTTT. Translated, it gives CASSLEGANTEAFF.

This clonotype has at least ten counts. One end of the junction does not line up with germline, which may come from a read error. J is TRBJ2-3 and V is TRBV27, with D maybe TRBD2 (5 bases). Gene TRBJ2-7 matches the end of the DNA better, so the J call may be wrong. Germline V CDR1 and CDR2: MNHEY, SMNVEV (reference sequence). The CDR3 totals 16 residues. CDR3 sequence: CASSLSPGRTSYEQYF. The CDR3 nucleotides read TGTGCCAGCAGCTTATCCCCGGGCAGGACTTCCTACGAGCAGTACTTC.

This clonotype has ten or more counts. The rearrangement links TRBV7-9 to TRBJ2-7; no clear D. The CDR3 runs to 12 residues. Germline assignment: CDR1 SEHNR and CDR2 FQNEAQ (reference sequence). V was shortened by 5 bases and J by 4 bases, with 9 bases between the two germline ends. The CDR3 DNA reads TGTGCCAGCAGCCTCGCAAAATACGAGCAGTACTTC. Translated, it gives CASSLAKYEQYF.

Many counts were recorded for this clonotype. The chain recombines TRBV20-1 with TRBJ1-2; D might be TRBD1 (5 bases). Per germline, CDR1 DFQATT and CDR2 SNEGSKA (reference sequence). This CDR3 is 14 amino acids long. V lost 4 bases and J 4 bases, leaving 16 bases between the germline ends. The chain's CDR3 is CSANFPQGTYGYTF. The CDR3 DNA reads as TGCAGTGCTAATTTCCCCCAGGGTACCTATGGCTACACCTTC.

The chain uses TRBV19 and TRBJ1-5; tentative D call: TRBD1 (6 bases). Germline V gene sequence: CDR1 LNHDA, CDR2 SQIVND (reference sequence). With 7 bases removed from V and 2 bases from J, the gap between germline ends came to 12 bases. The CDR3 length is 14 residues. The CDR3 protein is CASTTGPRNQPQHF. The CDR3, as DNA: TGTGCCAGTACAACAGGGCCTCGCAATCAGCCCCAGCATTTT.

This clonotype was observed many times. The chain couples TRBV15 to TRBJ2-7; the D gene is possibly TRBD2 (6 bases). CDR1 and CDR2 (germline): LNHNV, YYDKDF (reference sequence). This CDR3 is built from 16 residues. V lost 0 bases and J lost 0, with 12 bases in between. CDR3 DNA: TGTGCCACCAGCAGAGATCGTACGCGGGGCTCCTACGAGCAGTACTTC. Its translation: CATSRDRTRGSYEQYF.

The sample holds a few counts of this clonotype. This chain uses TRBV20-1 with TRBJ2-4; D gene unclear. The CDR3 contains 15 residues. Per germline, CDR1 DFQATT and CDR2 SNEGSKA (reference sequence). V shed 2 bases and J shed 0 bases, with 11 bases lying between them. The CDR3 loop reads CSARPLEEAKNIQYF. The DNA of the CDR3 is TGCAGTGCTAGACCTCTAGAGGAAGCCAAAAACATTCAGTACTTC.

There are many counts of this clonotype. The V call is TRBV20-1, the J call TRBJ2-3; 7 bases agree with TRBD2. Per the germline V gene, CDR1 is DFQATT and CDR2 is SNEGSKA (reference sequence). Trimming took 3 bases from V and 7 from J; bases not matched to a gene: 13. This CDR3 contains 15 residues. For the CDR3, the DNA is TGCAGTGCTAGCGTCCCGGGACTAAGCCAACATACGCAGTATTTT. This codes for CSASVPGLSQHTQYF.

This clonotype was counted at least ten times. The V call is TRBV20-1, the J call TRBJ2-3; 10 bases map to TRBD2. The CDR3 consists of 15 residues. CDR1 and CDR2 from the germline V gene are DFQATT and SNEGSKA (reference sequence). The J segment lost 1 base and the V segment lost 3 bases, leaving 4 bases of the junction unmatched. Written as DNA, the CDR3 is TGCAGTGCTAGTAGCGGGGGGATGGGCACAGATACGCAGTATTTT. As protein: CSASSGGMGTDTQYF.

This clonotype occurred a few times. The junction does not match germline at one end; this may be a read error. CDR3 coding DNA: TGCGTCAGCAGTCTTATGTCCGGGGCGCGGGACACTGAAGCTTTCTTT. It codes for CVSSLMSGARDTEAFF. The chain uses TRBV5-1 and TRBJ1-1; D might be TRBD1 (5 bases). The CDR3 spans 16 residues. Germline CDR1 is SGHRS and CDR2 is YFSETQ.

This clonotype was counted ten times or more. V is TRBV20-1 and J is TRBJ1-1; 9 bases fit TRBD1. Trimming cost V 6 bases and J 4 bases; bases outside gene matches: 6. Germline CDR1 reads DFQATT; CDR2 reads SNEGSKA (reference sequence). The CDR3 has 13 residues. In DNA, the CDR3 is TGCAGTGCCGCCGGGACAGGGTTCACTGAAGCTTTCTTT. Its protein is CSAAGTGFTEAFF.

This clonotype was detected only a few times. The chain couples TRBV12-3 or TRBV12-4 to TRBJ1-1; D is unresolved. V was trimmed by 8 bases and J by 4 bases, leaving 14 bases between them. The CDR3 spans 13 residues. The CDR3 DNA reads TGTGCCAGCCTTACGGGATCTAGCACTGAAGCTTTCTTT. This gives the protein CASLTGSSTEAFF.

This clonotype was seen ten or more times. V usage is TRBV19 and J usage is TRBJ1-5; D might be TRBD1 (5 bases). CDR1 LNHDA and CDR2 SQIVND come from the germline V gene (reference sequence). V dropped 3 bases and J dropped 9 bases, with 18 bases sitting between them. The CDR3 is 15 amino acids. Written as DNA, the CDR3 is TGTGCCAGTAGTATGGCCGGGGCTGGGCGAGGGCCCCAGCATTTT. Translating gives CASSMAGAGRGPQHF.

This clonotype was counted once. A much larger clone differs from this one at a single base, so this may be a read error. The rearrangement joins TRBV19 to TRBJ1-6, with D perhaps TRBD1 (6 bases). Trimming pared 5 bases from V and 14 bases from J, leaving 16 bases between. This CDR3 has 13 residues. Germline V gene lookup returns CDR1 LNHDA and CDR2 SQIVND (reference sequence). This CDR3 is CASSGQGYSSLHF. DNA of the CDR3: TGTGCCAGTAGTGGCCAGGGGTACTCATCCCTCCACTTT.

This clonotype was observed many times. This rearrangement joins TRBV28 to TRBJ1-4, with 8 bases that match TRBD1. Germline V lookup: CDR1 MDHEN, CDR2 SYDVKM. CDR3 size: 15 residues. The V and J ends lost 3 bases and 4 bases, in that order; junction bases with no gene match: 4. The CDR3 sequence is CASSLGGQVNEKLFF. The CDR3 DNA is TGTGCCAGCAGTTTGGGGGGACAGGTTAATGAAAAACTGTTTTTT.

V usage is TRBV11-2 and J usage is TRBJ2-1; TRBD1 aligns across 7 bases. The CDR3 spans 13 residues. From germline, CDR1 is SGHAT and CDR2 FQNNGV. V lost 5 bases, J lost 10 bases, and 8 bases stayed unmatched. The CDR3 sequence: CASSIQGVGEQFF. The CDR3 DNA reads as TGTGCCAGCAGCATCCAGGGGGTCGGGGAGCAGTTCTTC.

This clonotype was counted many times. This chain uses TRBV7-8 with TRBJ2-5; D is perhaps TRBD1 (6 bases). Trimming took off 6 bases at V and 3 bases at J, with 14 bases between the two ends. This CDR3 spans 14 amino acids. Germline loops: CDR1 SGHVS, CDR2 FQNEAQ. CDR3 loop: CASRVLDRKETQYF. CDR3 nucleotide sequence: TGTGCCAGCAGAGTTTTAGACAGGAAAGAGACCCAGTACTTC.

This clonotype was seen once. The rearrangement joins TRBV7-9 to TRBJ2-7; 15 bases fit TRBD2. The germline gives CDR1 SEHNR, CDR2 FQNEAQ (reference sequence). V gave up 6 bases and J gave up 3 bases; unmatched junction bases: 12. This CDR3 comprises 18 residues. CDR3 nucleotides: TGTGCCAGCAGTTCCCGGACTAGCGGGAGGGCCGCATACTACGAGCAGTACTTC. Translation gives CASSSRTSGRAAYYEQYF.